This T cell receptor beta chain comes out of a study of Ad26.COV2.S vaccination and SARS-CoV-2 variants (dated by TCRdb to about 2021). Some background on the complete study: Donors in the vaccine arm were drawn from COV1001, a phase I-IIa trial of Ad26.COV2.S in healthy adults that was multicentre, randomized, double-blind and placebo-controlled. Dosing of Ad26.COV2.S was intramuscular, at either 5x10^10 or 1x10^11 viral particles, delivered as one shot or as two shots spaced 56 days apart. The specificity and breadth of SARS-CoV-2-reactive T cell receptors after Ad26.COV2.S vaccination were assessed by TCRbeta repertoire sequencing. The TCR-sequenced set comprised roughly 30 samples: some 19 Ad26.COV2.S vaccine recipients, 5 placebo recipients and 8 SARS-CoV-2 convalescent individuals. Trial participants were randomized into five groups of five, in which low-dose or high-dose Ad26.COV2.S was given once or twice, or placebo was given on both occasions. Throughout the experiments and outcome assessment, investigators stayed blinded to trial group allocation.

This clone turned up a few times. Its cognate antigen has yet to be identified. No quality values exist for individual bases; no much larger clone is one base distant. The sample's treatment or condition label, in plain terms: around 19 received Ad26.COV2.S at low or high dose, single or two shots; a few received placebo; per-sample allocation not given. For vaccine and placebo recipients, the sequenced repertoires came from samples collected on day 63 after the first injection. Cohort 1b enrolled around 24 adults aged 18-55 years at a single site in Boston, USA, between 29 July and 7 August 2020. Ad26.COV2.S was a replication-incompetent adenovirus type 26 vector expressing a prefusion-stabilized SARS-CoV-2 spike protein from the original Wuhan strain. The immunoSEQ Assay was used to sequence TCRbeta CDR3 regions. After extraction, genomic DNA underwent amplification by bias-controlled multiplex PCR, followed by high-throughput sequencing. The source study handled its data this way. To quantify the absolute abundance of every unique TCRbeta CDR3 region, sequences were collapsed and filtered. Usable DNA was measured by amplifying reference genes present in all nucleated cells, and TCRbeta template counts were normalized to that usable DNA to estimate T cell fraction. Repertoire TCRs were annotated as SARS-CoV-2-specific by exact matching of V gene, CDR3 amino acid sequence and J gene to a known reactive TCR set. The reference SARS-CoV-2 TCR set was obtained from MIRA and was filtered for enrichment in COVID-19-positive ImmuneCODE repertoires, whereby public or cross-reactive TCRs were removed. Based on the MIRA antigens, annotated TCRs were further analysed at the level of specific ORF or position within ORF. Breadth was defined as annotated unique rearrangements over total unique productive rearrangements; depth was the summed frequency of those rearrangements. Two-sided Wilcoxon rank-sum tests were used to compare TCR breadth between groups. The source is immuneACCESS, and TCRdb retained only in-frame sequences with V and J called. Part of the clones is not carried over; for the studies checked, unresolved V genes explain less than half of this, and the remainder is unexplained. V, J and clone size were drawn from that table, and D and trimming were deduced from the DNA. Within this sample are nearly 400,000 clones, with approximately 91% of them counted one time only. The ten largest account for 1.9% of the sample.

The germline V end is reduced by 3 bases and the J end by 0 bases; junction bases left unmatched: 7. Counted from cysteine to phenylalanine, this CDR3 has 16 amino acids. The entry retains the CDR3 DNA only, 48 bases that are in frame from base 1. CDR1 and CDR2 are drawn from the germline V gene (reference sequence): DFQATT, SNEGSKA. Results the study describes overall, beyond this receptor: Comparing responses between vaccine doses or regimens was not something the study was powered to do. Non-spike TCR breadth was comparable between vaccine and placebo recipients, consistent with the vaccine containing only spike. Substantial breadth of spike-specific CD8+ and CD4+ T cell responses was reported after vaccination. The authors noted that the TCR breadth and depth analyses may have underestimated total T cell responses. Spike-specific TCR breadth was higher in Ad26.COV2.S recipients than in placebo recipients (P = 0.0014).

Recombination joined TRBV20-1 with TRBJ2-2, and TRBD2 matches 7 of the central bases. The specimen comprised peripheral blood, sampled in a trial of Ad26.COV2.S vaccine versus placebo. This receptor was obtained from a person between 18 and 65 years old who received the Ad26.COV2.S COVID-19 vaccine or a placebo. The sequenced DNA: TGCAGTGCTAGTCTGCCGGGAGGAACGAACACCGGGGAGCTGTTTTTT. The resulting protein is CSASLPGGTNTGELFF.